These 16 T cell receptor beta chains originate from one sample sequenced in a study of radiotherapy plus CTLA-4 blockade in lung cancer. Produced via immunoSEQ multiplex PCR; TCRdb's table is partial and in-frame only. Here the sample spans about 87,000 clones, roughly 86% being singletons. This material consisted of peripheral blood, taken from a patient treated with radiotherapy plus ipilimumab. The receptors originated from a human donor with non-small cell lung cancer that progressed on radiotherapy plus ipilimumab.

The V call is TRBV6-5, the J call TRBJ1-1; tentatively, D is TRBD1 (5 bases). The CDR3 runs 14 residues. The germline CDR1 and CDR2 sequences are MNHEY and SVGAGI. V was trimmed by 5 bases and J by 0 bases, leaving 10 bases between them. Here the CDR3 reads CASSVGRLNTEAFF. CDR3 DNA sequence: TGTGCCAGCAGTGTGGGACGGTTGAACACTGAAGCTTTCTTT.

Worth noting for this clone: One end of the junction varies from germline; a read error may be responsible. The same CDR3 is also encoded by other DNA sequences in this sample. J is TRBJ2-2 and V is TRBV5-4; the D gene is possibly TRBD1 (5 bases). CDR1 and CDR2 from the germline V gene are SGHNT and YYREEE (reference sequence). The CDR3 is 15 amino acids. The CDR3 bases are TGTGCCAGCAGCTTGGGGCAGGGCGGCACCGGAGAGCTGTTTTTT. It encodes CASSLGQGGTGELFF. Filled out from reference TRBV5-4 and TRBJ2-2, the complete variable domain reads ETGVTQSPTHLIKTRGQQVTLRCSSQSGHNTVSWYQQALGQGPQFIFQYYREEENGRGNFPPRFSGLQFPNYSSELNVNALELDDSALYLCASSLGQGGTGELFFGEGSRLTVL.

The chain recombines TRBV13 with TRBJ1-1; possible D gene TRBD1, 5 bases. Per the germline V gene, CDR1 is PRHDT and CDR2 is FYEKMQ (reference sequence). V dropped 1 base and J dropped 4 bases, with 13 bases sitting between them. The CDR3 contains 15 residues. CDR3 sequence: CASSLASGLGTEAFF. The CDR3, as DNA: TGTGCCAGCAGCTTAGCGTCGGGGCTGGGCACTGAAGCTTTCTTT.

The chain combines TRBV7-2 with TRBJ2-5; D is ambiguous. This CDR3 region has 14 residues. With 3 bases removed from V and 5 bases from J, the gap between germline ends came to 13 bases. Germline V gives CDR1 SGHTA, CDR2 FQGNSA. CDR3 loop: CASSLGSSLETQYF. Written as DNA, the CDR3 is TGTGCCAGCAGCTTGGGAAGCAGTCTGGAGACCCAGTACTTC.

The chain links TRBV5-5 to TRBJ1-6, with 7 positions matching TRBD1. The trim removed 3 bases at V and 6 bases at J, leaving 15 bases unmatched. Looked up from germline, CDR1 is SGHKS and CDR2 is YYEKEE (reference sequence). This CDR3 spans 18 amino acids. The CDR3 spells CASSSEMLTGTVNSPLHF. The CDR3 DNA reads as TGTGCCAGCAGCTCGGAAATGTTGACAGGGACCGTTAATTCACCCCTCCACTTT.

V and J are TRBV7-9 and TRBJ1-6, with no clear D. Trimming took off 8 bases at V and 8 bases at J, with 10 bases between the two ends. Looked up from germline, CDR1 is SEHNR and CDR2 is FQNEAQ (reference sequence). This CDR3 is built from 12 residues. The CDR3 sequence: CASRAAHSPLHF. CDR3 sequence (DNA): TGTGCCAGCCGCGCGGCGCATTCACCCCTCCACTTT.

V is TRBV2 and J is TRBJ2-3; 7 positions match TRBD2. With 6 bases clipped from V and 1 base from J, the junction kept 4 bases outside the gene matches. CDR1 and CDR2 from the germline V gene are SNHLY and FYNNEI. CDR3 length equals 14 residues. The CDR3, as DNA: TGTGCCAGCAGAGAACGGGGGGGCACAGATACGCAGTATTTT. It yields the protein CASRERGGTDTQYF.

This rearrangement joins TRBV5-6 to TRBJ2-5; TRBD2 agrees at 11 bases. With 1 base clipped from V and 5 bases from J, the junction kept 10 bases outside the gene matches. This CDR3 spans 17 amino acids. Germline V gene data show CDR1 as SGHDT and CDR2 as YYEEEE. The CDR3 sequence is CASSLRTSGLIGETQYF. The CDR3 DNA follows: TGTGCCAGCAGCTTGAGGACTAGCGGGCTGATAGGGGAGACCCAGTACTTC.

The rearrangement links TRBV5-1 to TRBJ1-2; no clear D. V lost 4 bases, J lost 9 bases, and 13 bases lay in between. Germline-derived CDR1 and CDR2 are SGHRS and YFSETQ. This CDR3 has 12 residues. The CDR3 protein is CASSIDASSYTF. CDR3 in DNA: TGCGCCAGCAGCATAGATGCCTCTAGCTACACCTTC.

This chain joins TRBV6-5 and TRBJ1-6, with 7 bases lining up with TRBD1. There are 15 residues in the CDR3. CDR1 MNHEY and CDR2 SVGAGI come from the germline V gene. V lost 6 bases, J lost 10 bases, and 12 bases stayed unmatched. The CDR3 loop reads CASRQTDRTQSPLHF. CDR3 bases: TGTGCCAGCAGGCAGACGGACAGGACGCAATCACCCCTCCACTTT.

The J gene is TRBJ2-5, the V gene TRBV6-1; TRBD2 agrees at 12 bases. Unmatched junction bases numbered 5, after V lost 1 base and J lost 5 bases. This CDR3 comprises 16 residues. CDR1 and CDR2 (germline): MNHNS, SASEGT. CDR3 DNA sequence: TGTGCCAGCAGTGAAGGGACTAGCGGGGCGGGGGAGACCCAGTACTTC. Translating it yields CASSEGTSGAGETQYF.

This clone has just a few counts. The chain combines TRBV28 with TRBJ2-7; D is unresolved. Germline CDR1 reads MDHEN; CDR2 reads SYDVKM. The CDR3 contains 15 residues. The germline V and J ends were trimmed by 7 bases and 2 bases, with 18 bases remaining between them. CDR3 nucleotide sequence: TGTGCCAGCAACGATGCCCTAGTCGACACCTACGAGCAGTACTTC. Its translation is CASNDALVDTYEQYF.

This clone was detected once. The V call is TRBV7-6, the J call TRBJ2-5; D is perhaps TRBD2 (6 bases). Trimming took 2 bases from V and 4 from J, leaving 8 bases between them. Germline V gene lookup returns CDR1 SGHVS and CDR2 FNYEAQ. The CDR3 has 13 residues. The DNA for the CDR3 is TGTGCCAGCAGCTTAATGGGAGGAGAGACCCAGTACTTC. It codes for CASSLMGGETQYF.

The V gene is TRBV27, the J gene TRBJ2-1; 7 positions agree with TRBD1. The germline gives CDR1 MNHEY, CDR2 SMNVEV (reference sequence). V trimming: 6 bases; J trimming: 0 bases; junction bases outside the gene matches: 2. This CDR3 has 14 amino acids. CDR3 DNA sequence: TGTGCCAGCAGACAGGGGAACTCCTACAATGAGCAGTTCTTC. Protein product: CASRQGNSYNEQFF.

This chain joins TRBV5-1 and TRBJ2-3; the D is unclear. The CDR3 contains 12 residues. Germline V gene lookup returns CDR1 SGHRS and CDR2 YFSETQ. V lost 5 bases and J lost 4, with 8 bases in between. As DNA, the CDR3 is TGCGCCAGCAGACACCCTCCAGATACGCAGTATTTT. It is translated as CASRHPPDTQYF.

V gene TRBV7-2 combines with J gene TRBJ2-7; D is possibly TRBD1 (6 bases). CDR1 is SGHTA and CDR2 is FQGNSA in the germline V gene. Trimming stripped 6 bases from V and 5 bases from J, with 26 bases between. This CDR3 spans 17 amino acids. The chain's CDR3 is CASSRQSYDSGEHEQYF. In nucleotides, the CDR3 is TGTGCCAGCAGTCGCCAATCCTATGACTCAGGGGAGCACGAGCAGTACTTC.